This T cell receptor (beta chain) was retrieved from a study of PD-1 blockade in classical Hodgkin lymphoma. About the study: Nivolumab 3 mg/kg was given intravenously every 2 weeks. The study's findings and limits: Differences between repertoires have undefined causes, possibly disease activity or prior therapy. A reduction in baseline TCR diversity was reportedly seen in newly diagnosed patients relative to healthy donors.

The CDR3 runs to 14 residues. CDR1 is KGHSH, CDR2 LQKENI, per germline. V was pared by 5 bases and J by 0 bases, with 9 bases between. Comment on this clone: Its antigen remains unknown.

In every patient, relapse followed autologous stem cell transplantation, while exposure to brentuximab vedotin differed. Sequencing used immunoSEQ multiplex PCR; TCRdb keeps in-frame clones, though not all of them. This sample has some 14,000 clones, with about 73% found just once. Material: peripheral blood mononuclear cells (PBMCs), obtained before the second cycle of nivolumab. The rearrangement uses TRBV18 and TRBJ2-3, with D tentatively TRBD2 (6 bases). The source is a human donor with classical Hodgkin lymphoma. The CDR3 sequence: CASSSGTSTDTQYF. CDR3 DNA sequence: TGTGCCAGCTCATCAGGGACTAGCACAGATACGCAGTATTTT. The entire variable domain, with the rest obtained from reference TRBV18 and TRBJ2-3, is as follows: NAGVMQNPRHLVRRRGQEARLRCSPMKGHSHVYWYRQLPEEGLKFMVYLQKENIIDESGMPKERFSAEFPKEGPSILRIQQVVRGDSAAYFCASSSGTSTDTQYFGPGTRLTVL.